Below, one TCR beta chain is given with its context. Its antigen is unknown. This sample was included in a study of blood T cells in healthy people across ages. Study outcomes and limitations: Those diversity estimates obtained from one million T cells were thought to be underestimates.

A sample-barcoded 5' primer and a J-beta primer mix were used in a second PCR of roughly 6 to 11 cycles. Each CDR3 protein gets one entry after TCRdb re-called the 5' RACE reads with MiXCR. The sample contains hundreds of thousands of distinct CDR3 sequences, approximately 43% of which appear only once. Trimming removed 0 bases from V and 1 base from J, with 9 bases in between. The germline V gene has CDR1 ENHRY and CDR2 SYGVKD. The CDR3 has 15 amino acids. The sequence derives from a woman between 55 and 75 years old in good health. The sample taken for sequencing was blood. V usage is TRBV10-3 and J usage is TRBJ1-1; D might be TRBD1 (5 bases). This CDR3 reads CAISESRQPNTEAFF. The DNA of the CDR3 is TGTGCCATCAGTGAGTCGCGACAGCCGAACACTGAAGCTTTCTTT.